The 18 T cell receptor beta chains given below trace back to one sample, sequenced in a study of blood T cells in healthy people across ages. For the second PCR, which ran for roughly 7 to 11 cycles, a sample-barcoded 5' primer and a J-beta primer mix were used. One entry per CDR3 protein, called by TCRdb with MiXCR from the 5' RACE reads. The sample has about 780,000 distinct CDR3 sequences, under 80% seen once; the top ten hold roughly a quarter. The sample consisted of blood. These receptors all come from a man aged 25-45 years in good health.

This clonotype was recorded a few times. V is TRBV29-1 and J is TRBJ2-3; D ambiguous. CDR3 size: 11 residues. Germline values: CDR1 SQVTM, CDR2 ANQGSEA. Trimming removed 5 bases from V and 4 bases from J, with 7 bases in between. CDR3 residues: CSVRSADTQYF. CDR3 coding DNA: TGCAGCGTTAGGTCCGCAGATACGCAGTATTTT.

The CDR3 nucleotides are TGTGCCAGCAGCTTTGGGAATACGGGAGAGACCCAGTACTTC. Translated: CASSFGNTGETQYF. The V call is TRBV7-9, the J call TRBJ2-5; no firm D call. The ends were cut back, 3 bases at V and 4 bases at J, with 12 bases in the middle. This CDR3 contains 14 residues. Looked up from germline, CDR1 is SEHNR and CDR2 is FQNEAQ (reference sequence).

This sequence joins TRBV29-1 and TRBJ2-5; tentative D call: TRBD2 (6 bases). The V and J ends lost 5 bases and 4 bases respectively, with 14 bases between them. CDR1 is SQVTM and CDR2 is ANQGSEA in the germline V gene. The CDR3 runs to 13 residues. The CDR3 sequence is CSVQRGWAETQYF. CDR3 nucleotide sequence: TGCAGCGTTCAACGGGGGTGGGCAGAGACCCAGTACTTC.

The rearrangement links TRBV2 to TRBJ2-4; D tentatively fits TRBD1 or TRBD2 (5 bases each). Trimming shortened V by 3 bases and J by 0 bases, and 12 bases separated the two germline ends. Germline V gene lookup returns CDR1 SNHLY and CDR2 FYNNEI. The CDR3 has 16 amino acids. The CDR3 DNA reads as TGTGCCAGCAGTGAGGGACGCCTACGAGCCAAAAACATTCAGTACTTC. Translation: CASSEGRLRAKNIQYF.

The chain recombines TRBV2 with TRBJ2-6; D is undetermined. Germline CDR1 reads SNHLY; CDR2 reads FYNNEI. The V and J ends lost 4 bases and 0 bases respectively, with 13 bases between them. This CDR3 comprises 17 residues. The CDR3 sequence: CASSAQELASGANVLTF. In DNA form, the CDR3 reads TGTGCCAGCAGTGCTCAGGAATTAGCCTCTGGGGCCAACGTCCTGACTTTC.

The count of this clonotype is one. The rearrangement links TRBV9 to TRBJ2-1; 7 bases fit TRBD2. Trimming took 3 bases from V and 5 from J; bases not matched to a gene: 20. CDR3 length: 19 residues. The germline V gene encodes CDR1 SGDLS and CDR2 YYNGEE. CDR3 protein: CASSENAWSGEALDNEQFF. As DNA, the CDR3 is TGTGCCAGCAGCGAGAACGCGTGGAGCGGGGAGGCCTTAGACAATGAGCAGTTCTTC.

The V call is TRBV4-1, the J call TRBJ2-7; possibly TRBD1 or TRBD2 for D (5 bases each). There are 17 residues in the CDR3. In germline, CDR1 is MGHRA, CDR2 YSYEKL. V dropped 0 bases and J dropped 0 bases, with 15 bases sitting between them. The CDR3 bases are TGCGCCAGCAGCCAAGAAGCGTTGGGACGTAGCTCCTACGAGCAGTACTTC. Protein sequence: CASSQEALGRSSYEQYF.

The J gene is TRBJ2-1, the V gene TRBV7-9, with TRBD2 matching over 9 bases. V was pared by 4 bases and J by 6 bases, with 10 bases of the junction left unmatched. Germline lookup yields CDR1 SEHNR and CDR2 FQNEAQ (reference sequence). The CDR3 runs 16 residues. CDR3 sequence: CASSYTPSGNPNEQFF. The CDR3 nucleotides read TGTGCCAGCAGCTATACTCCTAGCGGGAATCCCAATGAGCAGTTCTTC. The full variable domain, with the rest looked up from reference TRBV7-9 and TRBJ2-1, is DTGVSQNPRHKITKRGQNVTFRCDPISEHNRLYWYRQTLGQGPEFLTYFQNEAQLEKSRLLSDRFSAERPKGSFSTLEIQRTEQGDSAMYLCASSYTPSGNPNEQFFGPGTRLTVL.

The chain carries TRBV20-1 and TRBJ2-1; 7 nucleotides align to TRBD2. V was clipped by 1 base and J by 1 base; unmatched bases: 13. The CDR3 is made up of 18 amino acids. In germline, CDR1 is DFQATT, CDR2 SNEGSKA (reference sequence). CDR3 residues: CSARAPLAPSGSYNEQFF. The CDR3 DNA is TGCAGTGCTAGAGCCCCCCTTGCCCCTAGCGGTTCCTACAATGAGCAGTTCTTC.

The chain combines TRBV20-1 with TRBJ2-4, with TRBD2 matching over 10 bases. TRBJ2-7 matches the DNA end more closely, so the J call is doubtful. The CDR3 extends over 16 amino acids. Germline V gene data show CDR1 as DFQATT and CDR2 as SNEGSKA (reference sequence). The DNA for the CDR3 is TGCAGTGCTAGCCCCGTGACTAGCGGGTCAGCCTACGAGCAGTACTTC. It specifies CSASPVTSGSAYEQYF.

The table lists this clonotype with a count of one. This chain connects TRBV24-1 to TRBJ2-1, with D possibly called TRBD1 or TRBD2 (5 bases each). Germline V gives CDR1 KGHDR, CDR2 SFDVKD. There are 14 residues in the CDR3. V dropped 8 bases and J dropped 7 bases, with 17 bases sitting between them. CDR3 nucleotide sequence: TGTGCCACCATGAGGGACGGGGTGCGGAATGAGCAGTTCTTC. It yields the protein CATMRDGVRNEQFF.

This clonotype came up a few times. Here the CDR3 reads CASSPTPTPSGGTQYF. The DNA for the CDR3 is TGTGCCAGCAGCCCTACGCCAACTCCTAGCGGGGGTACGCAGTATTTT. The chain uses TRBV7-3 and TRBJ2-3; 10 positions match TRBD2. Germline lookup yields CDR1 SGHTA and CDR2 FQGTGA. The CDR3 consists of 16 residues. V shed 5 bases and J 8 bases; nucleotides not matched to a gene: 13.

This clonotype was recorded a few times. J is TRBJ2-5 and V is TRBV4-3, with D perhaps matching TRBD2 (5 bases). Trimming removed 1 base from V and 2 bases from J, with 11 bases in between. The CDR3 runs to 15 residues. Germline-derived CDR1 and CDR2 are LGHNA and YSLEER. The CDR3 protein is CASSQGRTGQETQYF. The DNA for the CDR3 is TGCGCCAGCAGCCAAGGTCGGACTGGACAAGAGACCCAGTACTTC.

This clonotype was observed many times. V gene TRBV29-1 combines with J gene TRBJ1-2; D is uncertain. The CDR3 has 11 amino acids. Trimming pared 4 bases from V and 7 bases from J, leaving 10 bases between. The germline CDR1 and CDR2 sequences are SQVTM and ANQGSEA. The CDR3 is CSVVSGGGYTF. The CDR3, as DNA: TGCAGCGTTGTGTCGGGTGGTGGCTACACCTTC.

About this clonotype: This clone may be a read error of a much larger clone one base away. The chain employs TRBV12-3 or TRBV12-4 and TRBJ2-1, with 7 bases fitting TRBD2. The DNA matches TRBJ2-7 better at its end, which makes the J call doubtful. This CDR3 comprises 15 residues. CDR3: CASRGGTSPYNEQYF. DNA of the CDR3: TGTGCCAGCAGGGGGGGGACCAGCCCCTACAATGAGCAGTACTTC.

This clonotype showed up just a few times. The V call is TRBV7-7, the J call TRBJ2-2; D remains ambiguous. This CDR3 is built from 12 residues. The V end lost 2 bases, the J end lost 7 bases, and 5 bases lay between the germline ends. CDR1 and CDR2 (germline): SSHAT, FNYEAQ (reference sequence). The CDR3, as DNA: TGTGCCAGCAGCTTATACCTCGGGGAGCTGTTTTTT. Protein: CASSLYLGELFF.

This clonotype was seen just once. The rearrangement uses TRBV3-1 and TRBJ2-3; possibly TRBD1 for D (5 bases). The germline V gene encodes CDR1 LGHDT and CDR2 YNNKEL (reference sequence). Trimming removed 7 bases from V and 6 bases from J, with 14 bases in between. The CDR3 contains 13 residues. This CDR3 is CASTPTGLDTQYF. The CDR3 coding sequence is TGTGCCAGCACTCCAACAGGTCTCGATACGCAGTATTTT.

This chain links TRBV2 with TRBJ1-2; D possibly corresponds to TRBD1 (6 bases). The ends were cut back, 6 bases at V and 6 bases at J, with 11 bases in the middle. CDR1 is SNHLY and CDR2 is FYNNEI in the germline V gene. CDR3 length: 12 amino acids. The CDR3 bases are TGTGCCAGCAGCGGGACAAAAGATGGCTACACCTTC. Its translation is CASSGTKDGYTF.